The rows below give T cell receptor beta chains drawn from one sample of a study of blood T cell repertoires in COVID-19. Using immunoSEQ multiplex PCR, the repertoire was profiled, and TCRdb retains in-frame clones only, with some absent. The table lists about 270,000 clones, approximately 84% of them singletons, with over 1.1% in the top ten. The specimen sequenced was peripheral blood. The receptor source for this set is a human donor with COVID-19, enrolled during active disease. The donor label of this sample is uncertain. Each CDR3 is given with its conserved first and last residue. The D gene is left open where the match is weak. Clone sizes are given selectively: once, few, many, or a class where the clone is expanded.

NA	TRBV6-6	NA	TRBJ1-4	TGTGCCAGCAGACCATGGGAGGGGGCTAATGAAAAACTGTTTTTT	CASRPWEGANEKLFF
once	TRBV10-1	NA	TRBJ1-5	TGCGCCAGCAGTGAGTCGACGGGTGATATTCAGCCCCAGCATTTT	CASSESTGDIQPQHF
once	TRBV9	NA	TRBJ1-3	TGTGCCAGCAGCGTACACTGGGGGGAAGGAAACACCATATATTTT	CASSVHWGEGNTIYF
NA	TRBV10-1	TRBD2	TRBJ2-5	TGCGCCAGCAGCAAACCGACTAGCGGGAGAGGGGCAGAAGAGACCCAGTACTTC	CASSKPTSGRGAEETQYF
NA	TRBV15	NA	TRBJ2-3	TGTGCCACCAGCGCGGGACCGACCGGAGATACGCAGTATTTT	CATSAGPTGDTQYF
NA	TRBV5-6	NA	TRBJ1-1	TGTGCCAGCAGCTTGGCTAACACTGAAGCTTTCTTT	CASSLANTEAFF
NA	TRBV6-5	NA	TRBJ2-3	TGTGCCAGCAGGTCAGACAGGTTCCTCACAGATACGCAGTATTTT	CASRSDRFLTDTQYF
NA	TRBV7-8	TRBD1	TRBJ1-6	TGTGCCAGCACGTTGGGCAGGGGGAATTCACCCCTCCACTTT	CASTLGRGNSPLHF
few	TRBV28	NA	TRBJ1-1	TGTGCCAGCGGTGAGTTGGACACTGAAGCTTTCTTT	CASGELDTEAFF
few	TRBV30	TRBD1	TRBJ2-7	TGTGCCTGGGAGGCGGCAGGGGGCTACGAGCAGTACTTC	CAWEAAGGYEQYF
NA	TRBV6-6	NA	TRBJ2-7	TGTGCCTGTACTACGTCGGGAACTAACGAGCAGTACTTC	CACTTSGTNEQYF
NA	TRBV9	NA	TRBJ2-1	TGTGCCAGCAGCGTAGAGGGAGGAGAGGTCTACAATGAGCAGTTCTTC	CASSVEGGEVYNEQFF
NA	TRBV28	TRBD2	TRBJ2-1	TGTGCCAGCAGATTAGCGGGATCCGCGGGCAATGAGCAGTTCTTC	CASRLAGSAGNEQFF
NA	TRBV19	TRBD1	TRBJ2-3	TGTGCCAGTAGGCGGTCCCGAACAGGGGAAGATACGCAGTATTTT	CASRRSRTGEDTQYF
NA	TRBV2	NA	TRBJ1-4	TGTGCCAGCAGAGACAGTTACAGTGAAAAACTGTTTTTT	CASRDSYSEKLFF
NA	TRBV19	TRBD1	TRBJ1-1	TGTGCCAGTAGTGCACCGGGACAGCTGAACACTGAAGCTTTCTTT	CASSAPGQLNTEAFF
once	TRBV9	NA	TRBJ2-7	TGTGCCAGCAGCGGGGGGTCCGGAGGGTACGAGCAGTACTTC	CASSGGSGGYEQYF
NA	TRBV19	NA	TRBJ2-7	TGTGCCAGTAGGGCCGGGACGGGAGACTACGAGCAGTACTTC	CASRAGTGDYEQYF
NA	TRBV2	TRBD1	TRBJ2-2	TGTGCCAGCCCCCGACAGGGTGAGACCGGGGAGCTGTTTTTT	CASPRQGETGELFF
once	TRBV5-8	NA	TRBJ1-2	TGTGCCAGCAGCCCCAGGGGTAATGGTGGCTACACCTTC	CASSPRGNGGYTF
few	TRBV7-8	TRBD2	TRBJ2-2	TGTGCCAGCAACCAAAACATCGGACTAGCGGGAGGCGTTGACACCGGGGAGCTGTTTTTT	CASNQNIGLAGGVDTGELFF
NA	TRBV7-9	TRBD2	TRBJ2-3	TGTGCCAGCAGCTTAGTTGGCGGGAGTGGGGATACGCAGTATTTT	CASSLVGGSGDTQYF
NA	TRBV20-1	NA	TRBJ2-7	TGCAGTGCTAGCTTGCGCGACGAGCAGTACTTC	CSASLRDEQYF
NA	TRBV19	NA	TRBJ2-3	TGTGCCAGTAGTTCCCTCCAAGCGGTCGGGAGCACAGATACGCAGTATTTT	CASSSLQAVGSTDTQYF
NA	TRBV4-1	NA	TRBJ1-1	TGCGCCAGCAGCCAACAGGGCGTTCTCACTGAAGCTTTCTTT	CASSQQGVLTEAFF
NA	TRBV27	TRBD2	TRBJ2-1	TGTGCCAGCAGTTTATACCCTCGACTAGCGGGAGTTCGGAATGAGCAGTTCTTC	CASSLYPRLAGVRNEQFF
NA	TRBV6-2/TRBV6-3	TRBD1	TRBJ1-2	TGTGCCAGCAGCCCAGGGGGCTCAATTCGCGGTGGCTACACCTTC	CASSPGGSIRGGYTF
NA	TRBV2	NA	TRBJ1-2	TGTGCCAGCAGTAAGGCAGGCGGGGGCGGCTACACCTTC	CASSKAGGGGYTF
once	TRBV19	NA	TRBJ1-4	TGTGCCAGTAGGCGGGTAGAGGGCGAAAAACTGTTTTTT	CASRRVEGEKLFF
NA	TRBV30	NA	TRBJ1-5	TGTGCCTGGAATCTCGGGAATAGCAATCAGCCCCAGCATTTT	CAWNLGNSNQPQHF
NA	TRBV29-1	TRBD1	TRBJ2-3	TGCAGCGTTGAAGTGGTGGGACAGAGCACAGATACGCAGTATTTT	CSVEVVGQSTDTQYF
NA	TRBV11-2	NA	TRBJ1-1	TGTGCCAGCAGCTTATCCGGGGGAAGAGCTTTCTTT	CASSLSGGRAFF
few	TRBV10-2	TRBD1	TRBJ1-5	TGCGCCAGTGGGGACAGCAGCAATCAGCCCCAGCATTTT	CASGDSSNQPQHF
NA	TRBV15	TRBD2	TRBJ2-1	TGTGCCACCAGCAGGGTAGCGGGAGCCTACAATGAGCAGTTCTTC	CATSRVAGAYNEQFF
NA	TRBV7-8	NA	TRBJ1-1	TGTGCCAGCAGCTTAGGGCATGGGGGCACTGAAGATGATTTCTTT	CASSLGHGGTEDDFF
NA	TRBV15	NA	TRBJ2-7	TGTGCCACCAGCAGAGAACAGGCCTGGGGTTACGAGCAGTACTTC	CATSREQAWGYEQYF
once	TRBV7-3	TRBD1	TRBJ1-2	TGTGCCAGCAGACCATTACAGGGGGACTATGGCTACACCTTC	CASRPLQGDYGYTF
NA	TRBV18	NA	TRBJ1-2	TGTGCCAGCTCACCAGAGACAGATTATGGCTACACCTTC	CASSPETDYGYTF
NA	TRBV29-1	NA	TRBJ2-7	TGCAGCGTTGACAGGGGTGGTGCCTACGAGCAGTACTTC	CSVDRGGAYEQYF